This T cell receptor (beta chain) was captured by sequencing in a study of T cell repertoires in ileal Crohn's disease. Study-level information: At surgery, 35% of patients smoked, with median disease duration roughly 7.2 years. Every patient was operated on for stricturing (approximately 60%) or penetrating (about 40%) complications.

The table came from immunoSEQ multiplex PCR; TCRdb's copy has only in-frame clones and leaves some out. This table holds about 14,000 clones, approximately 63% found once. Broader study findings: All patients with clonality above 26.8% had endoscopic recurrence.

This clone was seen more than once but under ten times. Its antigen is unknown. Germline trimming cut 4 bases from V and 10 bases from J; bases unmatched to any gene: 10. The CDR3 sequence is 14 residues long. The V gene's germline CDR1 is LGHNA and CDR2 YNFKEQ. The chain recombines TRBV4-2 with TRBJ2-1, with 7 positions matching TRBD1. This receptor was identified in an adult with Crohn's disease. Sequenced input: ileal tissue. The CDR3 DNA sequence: TGTGCCAGCAGCCTTCACACAGGGGTGGGGGAGCAGTTCTTC. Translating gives CASSLHTGVGEQFF.